One and the same sample provided the 10 T cell receptor beta chains below, sequenced in a study of blood T cell repertoires in COVID-19. Using immunoSEQ multiplex PCR, the repertoire was profiled, and TCRdb retains in-frame clones only, with some absent. The data show 95,000 to 100,000 clones, roughly 83% seen once. Sequencing was performed on peripheral blood. The source is a woman aged 55-75 years with acute or convalescent COVID-19.

The J gene is TRBJ2-5, the V gene TRBV5-1; D might be TRBD1 (6 bases). The CDR3 runs 14 residues. The V end was cut by 6 bases, the J end by 5 bases, with 17 bases between. Germline V lookup: CDR1 SGHRS, CDR2 YFSETQ. DNA for the CDR3: TGCGCCAGCACCCGGGACACTCGGACGGAGACCCAGTACTTC. Translation: CASTRDTRTETQYF.

The chain is built from TRBV27 and TRBJ2-1; D remains unclear. Germline loops: CDR1 MNHEY, CDR2 SMNVEV (reference sequence). Trimming pared 1 base from V and 1 base from J, leaving 5 bases between. The CDR3 is 14 residues long. The chain's CDR3 is CASSLYQSYNEQFF. The CDR3 nucleotides read TGTGCCAGCAGTTTATACCAGTCCTACAATGAGCAGTTCTTC.

The chain employs TRBV28 and TRBJ1-3; D remains unclear. CDR1 and CDR2 (germline): MDHEN, SYDVKM. The CDR3 is made up of 15 amino acids. V shed 3 bases and J shed 0 bases, with 9 bases lying between them. The CDR3 sequence is CASSLGMPSGNTIYF. CDR3 in DNA: TGTGCCAGCAGTTTGGGCATGCCCTCTGGAAACACCATATATTTT.

V gene TRBV30 combines with J gene TRBJ2-5, with 7 bases that match TRBD2. The germline CDR1 and CDR2 sequences are GTSNPN and SVGIG (reference sequence). The CDR3 covers 17 residues. The V gene end was trimmed by 0 bases and the J gene end by 1 base; junction bases not matched to a gene: 11. For the CDR3, the DNA is TGTGCCTGGAGTGTACGGGGAGGGCATGCACCCCAAGAGACCCAGTACTTC. Protein: CAWSVRGGHAPQETQYF.

The gene calls are TRBV3-1 (or the pseudogene TRBV3-2) and TRBJ1-1, with D uncertain. CDR1 is LGHDT, CDR2 YNNKEL, per germline (reference sequence). The CDR3 sequence is 14 residues long. V was trimmed by 4 bases and J by 5 bases, leaving 14 bases between them. CDR3 protein: CASSREGTRTEAFF. In DNA form, the CDR3 reads TGTGCCAGCAGCCGCGAGGGAACAAGAACTGAAGCTTTCTTT.

V and J are TRBV30 and TRBJ1-3, with a tentative D call TRBD1 (5 bases). Trimming removed 0 bases at V and 4 bases at J, with 13 bases between. This CDR3 spans 15 amino acids. Looked up from germline, CDR1 is GTSNPN and CDR2 is SVGIG (reference sequence). The CDR3 nucleotides read TGTGCCTGGAGTGTTTGGGGGGGTCTCGGAAACACCATATATTTT. Translated: CAWSVWGGLGNTIYF. The complete variable domain, with remaining parts taken from reference TRBV30 and TRBJ1-3, reads SQTIHQWPATLVQPVGSPLSLECTVEGTSNPNLYWYRQAAGRGLQLLFYSVGIGQISSEVPQNLSASRPQDRQFILSSKKLLLSDSGFYLCAWSVWGGLGNTIYFGEGSWLTVV.

The J gene is TRBJ2-5, the V gene TRBV5-4; 7 bases are shared with TRBD1. This CDR3 comprises 13 residues. The V gene's germline CDR1 is SGHNT and CDR2 YYREEE (reference sequence). The junction had 3 bases not matched to a gene; V was cut back by 1 base and J by 6 bases. For the CDR3, the DNA is TGTGCCAGCAGCTTGACACAGGGGCAGACCCAGTACTTC. This encodes CASSLTQGQTQYF.

The chain has TRBV11-2 and TRBJ1-3; D is possibly TRBD1 (6 bases). Germline V gene lookup returns CDR1 SGHAT and CDR2 FQNNGV. The CDR3 is 13 amino acids. The V and J ends lost 7 bases and 10 bases respectively, with 17 bases between them. The CDR3 loop is CASTPFLGATIYF. As DNA, the CDR3 is TGTGCCAGCACCCCTTTTCTGGGGGCGACCATATATTTT.

This CDR3 reads CATDRGRRGNQPQHF. CDR3 sequence (DNA): TGTGCCACGGACAGGGGGCGCAGGGGCAATCAGCCCCAGCATTTT. The chain is built from TRBV28 and TRBJ1-5; 11 bases fit TRBD1. With V trimmed by 10 bases and J by 2 bases, 7 bases remained unmatched. This CDR3 is built from 15 residues. From germline, CDR1 is MDHEN and CDR2 SYDVKM.

The gene calls are TRBV7-9 and TRBJ1-2; perhaps TRBD1 as D (6 bases). Trimming cost V 1 base and J 10 bases, with 19 bases left between them. The germline gives CDR1 SEHNR, CDR2 FQNEAQ (reference sequence). The CDR3 covers 15 residues. DNA of the CDR3: TGTGCCAGCAGCTTAGGAGGTCAGGGGCGGTGGATCTACACCTTC. It is translated as CASSLGGQGRWIYTF.